This T cell receptor (beta chain) derives from a study of blood T cell repertoires in COVID-19. Study summary: Spain, Italy and the United States supplied samples that represented acute and convalescent COVID-19. In each case, the material was cDNA or gDNA derived from T cells, B-cell-depleted T cells, or PBMCs.

In the original workflow: How many nucleated cells were present was estimated from reference gene primer amplification. TCRdb keeps only in-frame clones here, not all; method: immunoSEQ multiplex PCR. V, J and clone size were drawn from that table, and D and trimming were deduced from the DNA. The repertoire holds some 90,000 clones, with 70% to 90% as singletons. The V gene end was trimmed by 2 bases and the J gene end by 4 bases; junction bases not matched to a gene: 3. The CDR3 spans 14 residues. The germline CDR1 and CDR2 sequences are LGHNA and YNFKEQ. This clone appeared once. The clonotype was recovered from a man of 80 years or more with active or convalescent COVID-19. The rearrangement links TRBV4-2 to TRBJ1-2; 8 nucleotides match TRBD1. The specimen sequenced was peripheral blood. In DNA form, the CDR3 reads TGTGCCAGCAGCCAAAGGACAGGGACCTATGGCTACACCTTC. Residues: CASSQRTGTYGYTF.